This T cell receptor beta chain was recorded in a study of identifying expanded T cells in peripheral blood. Regarding the study as a whole: Over around two and four weeks, about 15 and 18 clones changed, versus 1.2 between replicates.

The CDR3 sequence is 16 residues long. Healthy donors had no documented immune events, such as infections, while sampled. Notes on this clone: Its antigen is unknown.

Measured with immunoSEQ multiplex PCR; TCRdb has only the in-frame clones, and not every one. The sample has roughly 100,000 clones, approximately 88% seen once; the top ten hold roughly an eighth. Specimen: blood. The chain joins TRBV12-2 to TRBJ2-7; the table's TRBD1 call for D was not verified on the DNA. TRBV12-2 is classified as a pseudogene. The clonotype comes from a person aged 18-69 years in good health. The CDR3 reads CASRLGSQVPLAEQYF. For the CDR3, the DNA is TGTGCAAGTCGCTTAGGTTCTCAGGTGCCCCTCGCCGAGCAGTACTTC.